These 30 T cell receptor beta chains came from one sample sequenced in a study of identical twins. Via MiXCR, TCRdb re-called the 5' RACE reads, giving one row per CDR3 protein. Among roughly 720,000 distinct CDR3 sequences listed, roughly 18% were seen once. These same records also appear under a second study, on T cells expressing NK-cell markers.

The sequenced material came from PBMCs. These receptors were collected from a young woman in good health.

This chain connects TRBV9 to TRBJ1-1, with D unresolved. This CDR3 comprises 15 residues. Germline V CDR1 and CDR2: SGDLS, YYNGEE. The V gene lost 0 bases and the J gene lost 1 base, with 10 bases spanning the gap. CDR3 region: CASSVAHPGNTEAFF. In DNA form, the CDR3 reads TGTGCCAGCAGCGTAGCCCACCCCGGGAACACTGAAGCTTTCTTT.

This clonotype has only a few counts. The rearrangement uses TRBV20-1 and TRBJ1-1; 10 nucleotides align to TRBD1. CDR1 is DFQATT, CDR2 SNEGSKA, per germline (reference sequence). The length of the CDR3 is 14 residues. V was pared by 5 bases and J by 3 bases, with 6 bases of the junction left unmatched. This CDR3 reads CSAETGTGDTEAFF. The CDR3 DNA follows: TGCAGTGCTGAAACCGGGACAGGGGACACTGAAGCTTTCTTT.

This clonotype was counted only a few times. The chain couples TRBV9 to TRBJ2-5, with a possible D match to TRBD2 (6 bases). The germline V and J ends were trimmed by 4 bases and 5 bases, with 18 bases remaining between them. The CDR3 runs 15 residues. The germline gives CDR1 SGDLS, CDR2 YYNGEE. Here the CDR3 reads CASSSSSGVGETQYF. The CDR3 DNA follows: TGTGCCAGCAGCTCTAGTTCGGGAGTCGGCGAGACCCAGTACTTC.

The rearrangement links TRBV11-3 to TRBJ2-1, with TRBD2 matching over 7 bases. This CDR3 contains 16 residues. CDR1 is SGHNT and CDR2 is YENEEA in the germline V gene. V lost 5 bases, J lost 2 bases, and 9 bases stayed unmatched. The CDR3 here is CASSLTGTTAYNEQFF. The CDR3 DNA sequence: TGTGCCAGCAGCCTTACGGGGACTACAGCCTACAATGAGCAGTTCTTC.

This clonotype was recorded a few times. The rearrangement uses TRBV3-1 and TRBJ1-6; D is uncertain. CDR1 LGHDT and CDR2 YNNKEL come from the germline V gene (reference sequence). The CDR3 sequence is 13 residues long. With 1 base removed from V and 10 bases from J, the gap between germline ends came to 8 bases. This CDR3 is CASSQVSKSPLHF. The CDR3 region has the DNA TGTGCCAGCAGCCAAGTATCAAAATCACCCCTCCACTTT.

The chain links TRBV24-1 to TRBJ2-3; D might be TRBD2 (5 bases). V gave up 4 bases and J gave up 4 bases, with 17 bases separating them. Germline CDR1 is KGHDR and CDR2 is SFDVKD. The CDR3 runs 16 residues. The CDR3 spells CATSDPRTRDPDTQYF. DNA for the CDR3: TGTGCCACCAGTGACCCCCGAACCCGGGATCCAGATACGCAGTATTTT.

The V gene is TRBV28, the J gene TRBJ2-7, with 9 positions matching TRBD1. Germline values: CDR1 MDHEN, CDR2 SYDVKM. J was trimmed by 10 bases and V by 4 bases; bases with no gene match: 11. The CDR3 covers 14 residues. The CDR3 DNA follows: TGTGCCAGCAGTTCGACCGGGACAGGGTCGGTACAGTACTTC. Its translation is CASSSTGTGSVQYF.

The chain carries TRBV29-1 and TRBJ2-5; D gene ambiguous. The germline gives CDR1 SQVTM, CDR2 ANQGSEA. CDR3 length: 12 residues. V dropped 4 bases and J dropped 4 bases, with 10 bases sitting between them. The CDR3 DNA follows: TGCAGCGTTGGTGACGGTTCAGAGACCCAGTACTTC. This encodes CSVGDGSETQYF.

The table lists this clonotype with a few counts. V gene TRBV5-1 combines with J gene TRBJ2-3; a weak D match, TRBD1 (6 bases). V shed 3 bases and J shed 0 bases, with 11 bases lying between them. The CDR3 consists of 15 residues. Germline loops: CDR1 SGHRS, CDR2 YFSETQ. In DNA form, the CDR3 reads TGCGCCAGCAGCTCCCCGGGACAAAGCACAGATACGCAGTATTTT. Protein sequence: CASSSPGQSTDTQYF.

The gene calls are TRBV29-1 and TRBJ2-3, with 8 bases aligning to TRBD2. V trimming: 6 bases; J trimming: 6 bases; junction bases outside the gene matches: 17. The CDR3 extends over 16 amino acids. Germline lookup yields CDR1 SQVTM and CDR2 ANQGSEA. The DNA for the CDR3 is TGCAGCGTCGAGCCCCCTGGACGGGAGGGCCGGGATACGCAGTATTTT. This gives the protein CSVEPPGREGRDTQYF.

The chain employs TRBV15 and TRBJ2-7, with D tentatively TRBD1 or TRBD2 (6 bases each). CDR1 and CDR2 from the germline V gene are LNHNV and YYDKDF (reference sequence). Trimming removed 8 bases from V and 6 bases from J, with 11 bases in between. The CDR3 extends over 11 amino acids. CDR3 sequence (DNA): TGTGCCACCTCAGAGGGGGGCGAGCAGTACTTC. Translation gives CATSEGGEQYF.

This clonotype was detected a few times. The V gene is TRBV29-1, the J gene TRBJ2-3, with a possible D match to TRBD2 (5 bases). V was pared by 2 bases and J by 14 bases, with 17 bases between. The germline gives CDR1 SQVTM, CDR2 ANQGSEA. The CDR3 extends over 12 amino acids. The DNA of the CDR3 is TGCAGCGTTGAAAAGGGCCGGGATATTGTGTATTTT. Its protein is CSVEKGRDIVYF.

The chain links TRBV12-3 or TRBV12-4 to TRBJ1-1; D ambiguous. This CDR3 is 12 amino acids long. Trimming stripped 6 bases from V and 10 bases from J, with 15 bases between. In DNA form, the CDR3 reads TGTGCCAGCAGACCAGGAGGTAGGGCAGCTTTCTTT. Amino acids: CASRPGGRAAFF.

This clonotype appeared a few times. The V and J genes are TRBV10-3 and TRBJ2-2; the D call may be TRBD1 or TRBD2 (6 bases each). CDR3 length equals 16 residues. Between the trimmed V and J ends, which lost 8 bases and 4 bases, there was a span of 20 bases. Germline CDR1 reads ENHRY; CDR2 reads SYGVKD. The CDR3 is CAISEMGGAGTGELFF. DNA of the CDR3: TGTGCCATCTCCGAGATGGGGGGCGCCGGCACCGGGGAGCTGTTTTTT.

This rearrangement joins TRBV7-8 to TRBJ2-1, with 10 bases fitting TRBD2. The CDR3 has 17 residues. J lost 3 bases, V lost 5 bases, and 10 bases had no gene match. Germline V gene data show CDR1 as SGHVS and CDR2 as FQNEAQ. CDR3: CASSPYPSGRYYNEQFF. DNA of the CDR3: TGTGCCAGCAGCCCATACCCTAGCGGGAGATACTACAATGAGCAGTTCTTC.

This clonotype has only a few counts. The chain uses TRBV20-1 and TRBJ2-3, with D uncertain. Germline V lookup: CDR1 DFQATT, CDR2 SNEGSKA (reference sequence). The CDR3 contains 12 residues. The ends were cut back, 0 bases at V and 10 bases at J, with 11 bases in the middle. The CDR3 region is CSAREAGRSQYF. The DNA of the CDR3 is TGCAGTGCTAGAGAGGCAGGTCGGTCGCAGTATTTT.

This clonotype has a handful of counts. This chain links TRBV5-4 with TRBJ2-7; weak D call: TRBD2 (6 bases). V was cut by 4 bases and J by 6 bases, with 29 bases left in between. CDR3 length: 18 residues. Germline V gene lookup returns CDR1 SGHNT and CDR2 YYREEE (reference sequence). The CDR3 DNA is TGTGCCAGCAGCCTGAAAGGAGTAACGGGAGTTTCGGGCCCCGAGCAGTACTTC. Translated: CASSLKGVTGVSGPEQYF.

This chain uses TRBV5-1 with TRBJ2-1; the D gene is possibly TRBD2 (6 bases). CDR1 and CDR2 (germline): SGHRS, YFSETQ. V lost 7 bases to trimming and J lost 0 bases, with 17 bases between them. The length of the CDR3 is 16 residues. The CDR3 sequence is CASRPWGGSSYNEQFF. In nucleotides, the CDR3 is TGCGCCAGCCGCCCTTGGGGAGGAAGCTCCTACAATGAGCAGTTCTTC.

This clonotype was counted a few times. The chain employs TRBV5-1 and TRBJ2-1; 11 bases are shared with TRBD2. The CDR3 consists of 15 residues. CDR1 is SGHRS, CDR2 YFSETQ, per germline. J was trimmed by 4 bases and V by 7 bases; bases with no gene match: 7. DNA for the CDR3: TGCGCCAGCGGCCCGGGACTAGCGGATTACAATGAGCAGTTCTTC. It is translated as CASGPGLADYNEQFF.

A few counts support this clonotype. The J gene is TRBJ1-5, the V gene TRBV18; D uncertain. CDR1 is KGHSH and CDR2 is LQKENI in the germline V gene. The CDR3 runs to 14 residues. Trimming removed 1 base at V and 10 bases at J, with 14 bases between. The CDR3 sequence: CASSPRDASSPQHF. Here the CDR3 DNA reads TGTGCCAGCTCACCACGAGACGCGAGCTCTCCCCAGCATTTT.

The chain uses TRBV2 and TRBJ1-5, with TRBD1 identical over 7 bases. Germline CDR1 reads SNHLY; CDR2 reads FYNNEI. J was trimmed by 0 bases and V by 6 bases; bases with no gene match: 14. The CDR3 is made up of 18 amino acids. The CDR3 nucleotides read TGTGCCAGCAGGGGACAGACCACTTTAACTTATAGCAATCAGCCCCAGCATTTT. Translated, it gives CASRGQTTLTYSNQPQHF.

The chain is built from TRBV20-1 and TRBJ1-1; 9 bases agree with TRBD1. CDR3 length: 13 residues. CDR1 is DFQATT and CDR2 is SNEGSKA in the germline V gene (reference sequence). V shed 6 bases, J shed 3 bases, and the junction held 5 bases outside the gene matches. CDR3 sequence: CSAGQGGDTEAFF. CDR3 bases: TGCAGTGCGGGACAGGGAGGCGACACTGAAGCTTTCTTT.

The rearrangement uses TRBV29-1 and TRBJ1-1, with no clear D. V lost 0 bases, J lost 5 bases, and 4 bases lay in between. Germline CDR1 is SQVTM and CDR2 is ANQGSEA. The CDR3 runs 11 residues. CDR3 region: CSVEDGTEAFF. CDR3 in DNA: TGCAGCGTTGAAGATGGTACTGAAGCTTTCTTT.

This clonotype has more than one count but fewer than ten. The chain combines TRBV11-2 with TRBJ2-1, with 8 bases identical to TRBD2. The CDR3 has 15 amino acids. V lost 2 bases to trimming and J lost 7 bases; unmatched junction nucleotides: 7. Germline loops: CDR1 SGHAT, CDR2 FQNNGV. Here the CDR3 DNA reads TGTGCCAGCAGCTTAAGGGGACTAGACGCAAATGAGCAGTTCTTC. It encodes CASSLRGLDANEQFF.

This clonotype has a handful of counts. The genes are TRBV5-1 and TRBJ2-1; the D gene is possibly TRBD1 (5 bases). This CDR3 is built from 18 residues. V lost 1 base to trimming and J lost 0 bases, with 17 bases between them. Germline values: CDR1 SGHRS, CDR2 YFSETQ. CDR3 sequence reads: CASSLFFGAESSYNEQFF. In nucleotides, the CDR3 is TGCGCCAGCAGCTTGTTTTTTGGGGCAGAATCCTCCTACAATGAGCAGTTCTTC. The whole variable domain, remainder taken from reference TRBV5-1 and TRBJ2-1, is KAGVTQTPRYLIKTRGQQVTLSCSPISGHRSVSWYQQTPGQGLQFLFEYFSETQRNKGNFPGRFSGRQFSNSRSEMNVSTLELGDSALYLCASSLFFGAESSYNEQFFGPGTRLTVL.

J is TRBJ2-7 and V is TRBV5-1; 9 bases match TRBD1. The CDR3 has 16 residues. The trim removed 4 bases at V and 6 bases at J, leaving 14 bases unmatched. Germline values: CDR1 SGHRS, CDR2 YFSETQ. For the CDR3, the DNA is TGCGCCAGCAGCCCCCTCCCCGCGGGACAGGGTCGCGAGCAGTACTTC. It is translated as CASSPLPAGQGREQYF. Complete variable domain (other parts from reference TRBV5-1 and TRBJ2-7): KAGVTQTPRYLIKTRGQQVTLSCSPISGHRSVSWYQQTPGQGLQFLFEYFSETQRNKGNFPGRFSGRQFSNSRSEMNVSTLELGDSALYLCASSPLPAGQGREQYFGPGTRLTVT.

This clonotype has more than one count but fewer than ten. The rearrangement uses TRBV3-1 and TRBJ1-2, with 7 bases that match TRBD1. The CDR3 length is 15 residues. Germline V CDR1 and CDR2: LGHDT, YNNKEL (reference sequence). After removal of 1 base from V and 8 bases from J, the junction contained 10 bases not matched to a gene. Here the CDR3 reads CASSQVIRGSSGYTF. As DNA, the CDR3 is TGTGCCAGCAGCCAAGTTATCAGGGGGTCGTCGGGCTACACCTTC.

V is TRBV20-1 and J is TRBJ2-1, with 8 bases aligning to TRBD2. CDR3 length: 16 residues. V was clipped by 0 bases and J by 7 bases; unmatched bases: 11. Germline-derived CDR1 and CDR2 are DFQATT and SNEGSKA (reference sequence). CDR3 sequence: CSARDPRGGFGNEQFF. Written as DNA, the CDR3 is TGCAGTGCTAGAGATCCCCGGGGGGGGTTCGGGAATGAGCAGTTCTTC.

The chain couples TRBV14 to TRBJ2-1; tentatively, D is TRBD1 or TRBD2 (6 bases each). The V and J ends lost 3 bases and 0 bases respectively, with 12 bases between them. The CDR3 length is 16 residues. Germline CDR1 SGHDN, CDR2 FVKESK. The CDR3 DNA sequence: TGTGCCAGCAGCCACAGGGGAGCGGGCTCCTACAATGAGCAGTTCTTC. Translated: CASSHRGAGSYNEQFF.

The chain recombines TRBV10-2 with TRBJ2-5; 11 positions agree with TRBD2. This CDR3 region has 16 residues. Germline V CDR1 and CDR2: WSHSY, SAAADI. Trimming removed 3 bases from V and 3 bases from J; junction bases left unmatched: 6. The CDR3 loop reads CASSDHQLAGEETQYF. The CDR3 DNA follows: TGCGCCAGCAGTGACCACCAACTAGCGGGGGAAGAGACCCAGTACTTC.